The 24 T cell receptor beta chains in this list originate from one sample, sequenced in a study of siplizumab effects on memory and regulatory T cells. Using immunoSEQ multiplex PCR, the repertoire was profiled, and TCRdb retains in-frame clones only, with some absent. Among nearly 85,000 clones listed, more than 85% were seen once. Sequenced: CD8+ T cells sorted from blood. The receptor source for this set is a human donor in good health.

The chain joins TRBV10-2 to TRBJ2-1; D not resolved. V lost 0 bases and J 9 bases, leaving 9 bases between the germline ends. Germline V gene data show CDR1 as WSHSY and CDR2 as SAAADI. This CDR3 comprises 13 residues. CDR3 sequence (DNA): TGCGCCAGCAGTGAGTCTCGAGTCCTTGAGCAGTTCTTC. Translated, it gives CASSESRVLEQFF.

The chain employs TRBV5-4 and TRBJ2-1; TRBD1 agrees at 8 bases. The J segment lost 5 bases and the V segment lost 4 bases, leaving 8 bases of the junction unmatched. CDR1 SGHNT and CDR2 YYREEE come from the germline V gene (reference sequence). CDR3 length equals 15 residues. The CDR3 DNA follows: TGTGCCAGCAGCGCTGACAGGGGTGGCCACAATGAGCAGTTCTTC. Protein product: CASSADRGGHNEQFF.

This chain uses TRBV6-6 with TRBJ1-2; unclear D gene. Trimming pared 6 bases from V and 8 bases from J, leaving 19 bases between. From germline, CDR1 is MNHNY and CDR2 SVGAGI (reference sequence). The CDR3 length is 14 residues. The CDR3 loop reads CASSIRAEPHGYTF. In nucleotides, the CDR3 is TGTGCCAGCAGCATTCGGGCCGAACCCCACGGCTACACCTTC.

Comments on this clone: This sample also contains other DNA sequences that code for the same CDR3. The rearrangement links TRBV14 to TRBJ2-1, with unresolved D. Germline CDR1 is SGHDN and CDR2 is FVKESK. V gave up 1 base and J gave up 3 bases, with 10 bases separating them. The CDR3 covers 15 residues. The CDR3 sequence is CASSQVGGDYNEQFF. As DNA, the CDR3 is TGTGCCAGCAGCCAAGTAGGTGGAGACTACAATGAGCAGTTCTTC.

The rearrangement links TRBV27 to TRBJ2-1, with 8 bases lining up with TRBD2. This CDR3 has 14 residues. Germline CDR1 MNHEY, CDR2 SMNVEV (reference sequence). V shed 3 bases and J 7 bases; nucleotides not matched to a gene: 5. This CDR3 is CASSFSSGRNEQFF. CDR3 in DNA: TGTGCCAGCAGTTTCTCTAGCGGGCGGAATGAGCAGTTCTTC.

The CDR3 spells CASSDRGSGELFF. DNA for the CDR3: TGCGCCAGCAGTGACAGAGGGAGCGGGGAGCTGTTTTTT. The rearrangement links TRBV10-1 to TRBJ2-2; a weak D match, TRBD2 (5 bases). This CDR3 is built from 13 residues. The V and J ends lost 3 bases and 7 bases respectively, with 9 bases between them. CDR1 and CDR2 (germline): WNHNN, SYGVQD (reference sequence).

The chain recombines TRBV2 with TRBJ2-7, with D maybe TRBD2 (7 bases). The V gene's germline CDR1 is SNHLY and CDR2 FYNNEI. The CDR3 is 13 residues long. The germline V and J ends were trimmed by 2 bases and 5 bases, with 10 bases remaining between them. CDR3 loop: CASSERGADEQYF. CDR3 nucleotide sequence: TGTGCCAGCAGTGAACGGGGGGCGGACGAGCAGTACTTC.

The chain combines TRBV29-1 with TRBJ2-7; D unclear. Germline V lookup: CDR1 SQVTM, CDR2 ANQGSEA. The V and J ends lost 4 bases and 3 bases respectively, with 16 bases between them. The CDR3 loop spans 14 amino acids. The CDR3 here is CSVVEAATLYEQYF. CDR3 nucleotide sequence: TGCAGCGTTGTCGAGGCAGCCACCCTCTACGAGCAGTACTTC.

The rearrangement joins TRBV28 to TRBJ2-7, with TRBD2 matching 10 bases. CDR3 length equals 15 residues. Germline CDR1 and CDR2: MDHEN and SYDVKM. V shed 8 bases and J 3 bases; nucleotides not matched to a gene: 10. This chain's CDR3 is CASADQRGGFYEQYF. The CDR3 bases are TGTGCCAGCGCCGACCAGCGGGGGGGTTTCTACGAGCAGTACTTC.

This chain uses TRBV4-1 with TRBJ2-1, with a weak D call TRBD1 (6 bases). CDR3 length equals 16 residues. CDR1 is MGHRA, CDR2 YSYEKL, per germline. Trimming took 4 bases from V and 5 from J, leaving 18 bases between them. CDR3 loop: CASSLSNRVVNNEQFF. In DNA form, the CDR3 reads TGCGCCAGCAGCCTTAGTAACAGGGTAGTTAACAATGAGCAGTTCTTC.

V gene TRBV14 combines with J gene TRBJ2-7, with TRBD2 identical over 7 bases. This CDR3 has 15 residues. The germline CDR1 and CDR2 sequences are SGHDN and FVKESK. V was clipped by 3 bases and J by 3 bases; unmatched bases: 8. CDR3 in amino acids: CASSQHRDYVYEQYF. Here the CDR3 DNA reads TGTGCCAGCAGCCAGCACCGGGACTACGTCTACGAGCAGTACTTC. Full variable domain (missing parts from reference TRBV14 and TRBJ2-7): EAGVTQFPSHSVIEKGQTVTLRCDPISGHDNLYWYRRVMGKEIKFLLHFVKESKQDESGMPNNRFLAERTGGTYSTLKVQPAELEDSGVYFCASSQHRDYVYEQYFGPGTRLTVT.

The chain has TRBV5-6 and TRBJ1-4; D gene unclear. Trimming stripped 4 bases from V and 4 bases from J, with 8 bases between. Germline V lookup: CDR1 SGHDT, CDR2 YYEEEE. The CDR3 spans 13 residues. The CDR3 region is CASSTDLNEKLFF. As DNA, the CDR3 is TGTGCCAGCAGCACCGATCTTAATGAAAAACTGTTTTTT.

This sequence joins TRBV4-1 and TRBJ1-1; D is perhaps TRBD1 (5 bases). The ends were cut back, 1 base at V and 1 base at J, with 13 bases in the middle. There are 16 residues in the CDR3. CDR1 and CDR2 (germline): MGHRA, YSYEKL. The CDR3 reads CASSQGPYGGNTEAFF. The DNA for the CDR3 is TGCGCCAGCAGCCAAGGGCCTTACGGGGGGAACACTGAAGCTTTCTTT.

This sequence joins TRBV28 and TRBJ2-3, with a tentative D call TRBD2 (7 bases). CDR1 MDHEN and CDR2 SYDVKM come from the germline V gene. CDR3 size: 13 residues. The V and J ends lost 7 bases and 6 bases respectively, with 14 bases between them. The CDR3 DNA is TGTGCCAGCAACTACCGGGGGGCGGATACGCAGTATTTT. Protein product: CASNYRGADTQYF.

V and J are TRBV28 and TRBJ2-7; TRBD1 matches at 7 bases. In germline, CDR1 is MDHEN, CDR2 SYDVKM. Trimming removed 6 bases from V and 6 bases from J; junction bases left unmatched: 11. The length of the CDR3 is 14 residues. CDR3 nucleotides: TGTGCCAGCAGACCGACAGGGTGGGATACCGAGCAGTACTTC. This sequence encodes CASRPTGWDTEQYF.

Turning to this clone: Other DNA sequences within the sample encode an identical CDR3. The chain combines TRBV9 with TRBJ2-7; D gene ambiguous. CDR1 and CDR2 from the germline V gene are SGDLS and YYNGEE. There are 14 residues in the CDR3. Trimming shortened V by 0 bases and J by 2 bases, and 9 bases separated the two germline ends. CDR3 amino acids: CASSVGTGPYEQYF. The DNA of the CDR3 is TGTGCCAGCAGCGTAGGGACCGGACCCTACGAGCAGTACTTC.

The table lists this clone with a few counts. CDR3 sequence (DNA): TGCGCCAGCAGCCAAGGTCCAGGGGGGAGCAATCAGCCCCAGCATTTT. Translated: CASSQGPGGSNQPQHF. The V call is TRBV4-1, the J call TRBJ1-5; TRBD1 matches at 7 bases. This CDR3 is built from 16 residues. Trimming took 1 base from V and 1 from J; bases not matched to a gene: 4. Germline CDR1 reads MGHRA; CDR2 reads YSYEKL.

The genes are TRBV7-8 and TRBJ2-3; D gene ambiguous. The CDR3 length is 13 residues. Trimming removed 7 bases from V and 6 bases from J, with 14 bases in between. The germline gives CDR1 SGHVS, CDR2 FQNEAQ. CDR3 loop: CASIYTFSDTQYF. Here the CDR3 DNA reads TGTGCCAGCATCTATACCTTTAGTGATACGCAGTATTTT.

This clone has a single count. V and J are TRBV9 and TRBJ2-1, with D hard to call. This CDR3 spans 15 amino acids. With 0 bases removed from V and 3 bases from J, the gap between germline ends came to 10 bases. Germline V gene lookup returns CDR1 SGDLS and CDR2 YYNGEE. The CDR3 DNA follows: TGTGCCAGCAGCGTAGCCTCGCGCGACTACAATGAGCAGTTCTTC. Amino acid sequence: CASSVASRDYNEQFF.

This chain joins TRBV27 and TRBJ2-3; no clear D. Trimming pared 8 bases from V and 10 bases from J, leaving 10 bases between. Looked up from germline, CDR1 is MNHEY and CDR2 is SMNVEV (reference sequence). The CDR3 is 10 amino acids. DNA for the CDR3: TGTGCCAGCGGTAGGACCGCGCAGTATTTT. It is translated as CASGRTAQYF.

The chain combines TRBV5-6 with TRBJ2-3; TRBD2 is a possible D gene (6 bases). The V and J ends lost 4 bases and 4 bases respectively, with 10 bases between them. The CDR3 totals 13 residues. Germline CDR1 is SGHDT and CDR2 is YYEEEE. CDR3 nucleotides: TGTGCCAGCAGCGATAGCGGCCCAGATACGCAGTATTTT. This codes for CASSDSGPDTQYF. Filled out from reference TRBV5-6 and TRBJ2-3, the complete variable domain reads DAGVTQSPTHLIKTRGQQVTLRCSPKSGHDTVSWYQQALGQGPQFIFQYYEEEERQRGNFPDRFSGHQFPNYSSELNVNALLLGDSALYLCASSDSGPDTQYFGPGTRLTVL.

The CDR3 DNA follows: TGTGCCAGCAGTTTGACCCCCACCGGGGAGCTGTTTTTT. Amino acids: CASSLTPTGELFF. This rearrangement joins TRBV27 to TRBJ2-2; no reliable D call. This CDR3 contains 13 residues. CDR1 MNHEY and CDR2 SMNVEV come from the germline V gene (reference sequence). The V end lost 3 bases, the J end lost 4 bases, and 6 bases lay between the germline ends.

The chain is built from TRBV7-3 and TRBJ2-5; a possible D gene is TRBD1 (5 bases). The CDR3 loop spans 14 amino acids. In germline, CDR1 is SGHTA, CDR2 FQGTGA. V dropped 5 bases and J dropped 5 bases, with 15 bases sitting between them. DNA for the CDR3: TGTGCCAGCAGCGAAGCCGGCTCAGGGGAGACCCAGTACTTC. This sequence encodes CASSEAGSGETQYF.

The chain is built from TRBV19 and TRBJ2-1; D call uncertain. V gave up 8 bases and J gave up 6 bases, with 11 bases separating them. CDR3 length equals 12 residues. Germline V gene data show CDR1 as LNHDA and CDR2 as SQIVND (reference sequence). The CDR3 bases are TGTGCCAGTTCGCTAGTGGGCAATGAGCAGTTCTTC. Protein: CASSLVGNEQFF.